This TCR beta chain was recovered during a study of blood T cell repertoires in COVID-19. Study information: Sites across the United States, Italy and Spain contributed samples from acute and convalescent COVID-19. T cells, B-cell-depleted T cells, or PBMCs provided the cDNA or gDNA that served as material.

This CDR3 spans 13 amino acids. V lost 1 base and J 6 bases, leaving 10 bases between the germline ends. Germline-derived CDR1 and CDR2 are SGHRS and YFSETQ. Study processing details: Scientists estimated how many nucleated cells there were by amplifying reference gene primers. TCRdb's table, derived via immunoSEQ multiplex PCR, lists solely in-frame clones and lacks some. Clone size and the V and J calls come from that table; the DNA yielded D and trimming. The top ten hold approximately 3% of the sample, which has 340,000 or so clones, around four fifths seen once. The sample comprised peripheral blood. This chain uses TRBV5-1 with TRBJ1-2; D ambiguous. This TCR was recovered from a man aged 25-45 years with active or convalescent COVID-19. CDR3 in amino acids: CASSLISGDGYTF. The CDR3 DNA is TGCGCCAGCAGCTTGATCTCGGGAGATGGCTACACCTTC.